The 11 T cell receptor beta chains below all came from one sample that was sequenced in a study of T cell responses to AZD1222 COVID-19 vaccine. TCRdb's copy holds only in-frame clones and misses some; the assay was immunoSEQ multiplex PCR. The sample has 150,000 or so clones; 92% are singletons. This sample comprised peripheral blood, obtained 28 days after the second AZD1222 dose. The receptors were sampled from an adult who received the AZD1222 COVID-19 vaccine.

This CDR3 is CASSRWRDSPLHF. The CDR3 coding sequence is TGTGCCAGCAGCCGATGGAGGGATTCACCCCTCCACTTT. This chain connects TRBV11-2 to TRBJ1-6; D ambiguous. CDR1 and CDR2 from the germline V gene are SGHAT and FQNNGV. Trimming cost V 5 bases and J 8 bases, with 10 bases left between them. The CDR3 is made up of 13 amino acids. The variable domain in full, with the rest retrieved from reference TRBV11-2 and TRBJ1-6, is EAGVAQSPRYKIIEKRQSVAFWCNPISGHATLYWYQQILGQGPKLLIQFQNNGVVDDSQLPKDRFSAERLKGVDSTLKIQPAKLEDSAVYLCASSRWRDSPLHFGNGTRLTVT.

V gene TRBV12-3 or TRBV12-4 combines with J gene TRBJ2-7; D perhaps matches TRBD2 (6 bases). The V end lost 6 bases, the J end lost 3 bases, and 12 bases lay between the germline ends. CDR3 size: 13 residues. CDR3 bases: TGTGCCAGCAGAGGGACTGGAAGCTACGAGCAGTACTTC. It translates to CASRGTGSYEQYF.

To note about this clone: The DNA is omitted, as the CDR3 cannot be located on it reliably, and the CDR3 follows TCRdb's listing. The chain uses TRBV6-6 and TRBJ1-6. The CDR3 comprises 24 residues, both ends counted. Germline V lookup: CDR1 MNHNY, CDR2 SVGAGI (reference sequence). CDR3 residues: CASSPWASVPAVTGNRTFFSPLHF.

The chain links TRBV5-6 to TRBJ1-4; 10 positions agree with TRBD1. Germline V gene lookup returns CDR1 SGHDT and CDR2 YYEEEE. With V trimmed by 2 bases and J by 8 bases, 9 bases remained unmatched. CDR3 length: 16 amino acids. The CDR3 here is CASSFTLGQGNEKLFF. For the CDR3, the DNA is TGTGCCAGCAGCTTCACCTTGGGACAGGGGAACGAAAAACTGTTTTTT.

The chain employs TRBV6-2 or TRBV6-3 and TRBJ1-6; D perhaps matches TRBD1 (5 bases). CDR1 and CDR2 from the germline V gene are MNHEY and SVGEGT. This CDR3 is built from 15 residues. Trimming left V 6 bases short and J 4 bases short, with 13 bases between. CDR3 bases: TGTGCCAGCAGCGGTCATCGGGGGTATAATTCACCCCTCCACTTT. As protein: CASSGHRGYNSPLHF.

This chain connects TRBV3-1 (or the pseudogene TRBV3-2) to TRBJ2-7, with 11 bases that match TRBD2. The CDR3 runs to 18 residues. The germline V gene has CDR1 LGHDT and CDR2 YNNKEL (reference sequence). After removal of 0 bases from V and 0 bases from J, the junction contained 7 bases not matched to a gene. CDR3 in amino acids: CASSQDLTSGNNSYEQYF. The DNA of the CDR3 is TGTGCCAGCAGCCAAGATTTGACTAGCGGGAATAACTCCTACGAGCAGTACTTC.

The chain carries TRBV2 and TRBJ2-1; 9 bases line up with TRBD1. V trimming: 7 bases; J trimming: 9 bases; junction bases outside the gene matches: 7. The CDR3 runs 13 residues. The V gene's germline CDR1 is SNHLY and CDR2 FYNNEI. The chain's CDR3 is CASKGTGSGEQFF. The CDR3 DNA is TGTGCCAGCAAAGGGACAGGGTCGGGTGAGCAGTTCTTC.

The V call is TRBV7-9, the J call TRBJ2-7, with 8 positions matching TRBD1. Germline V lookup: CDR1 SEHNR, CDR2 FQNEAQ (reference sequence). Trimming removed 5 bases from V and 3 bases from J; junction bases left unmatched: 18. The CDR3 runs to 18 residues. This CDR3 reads CASSPRGTGPTNYYEQYF. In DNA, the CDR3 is TGTGCCAGCAGCCCCCGAGGGACAGGTCCCACCAACTACTACGAGCAGTACTTC.

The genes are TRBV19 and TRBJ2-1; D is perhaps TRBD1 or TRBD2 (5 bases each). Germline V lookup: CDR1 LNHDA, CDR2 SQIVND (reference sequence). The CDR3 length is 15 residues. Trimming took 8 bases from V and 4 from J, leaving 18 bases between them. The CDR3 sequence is CASSEGLESYNEQFF. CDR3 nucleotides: TGTGCCAGTTCTGAGGGGCTCGAATCTTACAATGAGCAGTTCTTC.

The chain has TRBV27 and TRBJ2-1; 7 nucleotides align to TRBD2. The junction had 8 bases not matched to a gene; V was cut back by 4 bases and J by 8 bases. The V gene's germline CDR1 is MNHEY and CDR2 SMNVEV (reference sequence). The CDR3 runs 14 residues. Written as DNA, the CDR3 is TGTGCCAGCAGTTCTCGCGGGAGTGGGGATGAGCAGTTCTTC. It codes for CASSSRGSGDEQFF.

The CDR3 is CASSFRDKNTGELFF. The CDR3 nucleotides read TGCGCCAGCAGCTTCCGGGACAAAAACACCGGGGAGCTGTTTTTT. The chain employs TRBV5-1 and TRBJ2-2, with D perhaps TRBD1 (6 bases). The CDR3 length is 15 residues. Looked up from germline, CDR1 is SGHRS and CDR2 is YFSETQ. V was trimmed by 2 bases and J by 2 bases, leaving 10 bases between them.